This TCR beta chain was found in a study of blood T cell repertoires in COVID-19. Background on the study: In each case, the material was cDNA or gDNA derived from T cells, B-cell-depleted T cells, or PBMCs.

TCRdb's table, derived via immunoSEQ multiplex PCR, lists solely in-frame clones and lacks some. The table records approximately 110,000 clones, around 85% of them present only once. Sequencing used peripheral blood. The receptor comes from a woman in her fifties or sixties with COVID-19, enrolled during active disease.

The CDR3 reads CASMMGAGGFVETQYF. CDR3 coding DNA: TGTGCCAGCATGATGGGAGCGGGGGGGTTCGTAGAGACCCAGTACTTC. The chain uses TRBV2 and TRBJ2-5, with 10 nucleotides matching TRBD2. This CDR3 has 16 amino acids. V gave up 7 bases and J gave up 4 bases; unmatched junction bases: 12. From germline, CDR1 is SNHLY and CDR2 FYNNEI. Together with reference TRBV2 and TRBJ2-5, the CDR3 gives the full variable domain: EPEVTQTPSHQVTQMGQEVILRCVPISNHLYFYWYRQILGQKVEFLVSFYNNEISEKSEIFDDQFSVERPDGSNFTLKIRSTKLEDSAMYFCASMMGAGGFVETQYFGPGTRLLVL.